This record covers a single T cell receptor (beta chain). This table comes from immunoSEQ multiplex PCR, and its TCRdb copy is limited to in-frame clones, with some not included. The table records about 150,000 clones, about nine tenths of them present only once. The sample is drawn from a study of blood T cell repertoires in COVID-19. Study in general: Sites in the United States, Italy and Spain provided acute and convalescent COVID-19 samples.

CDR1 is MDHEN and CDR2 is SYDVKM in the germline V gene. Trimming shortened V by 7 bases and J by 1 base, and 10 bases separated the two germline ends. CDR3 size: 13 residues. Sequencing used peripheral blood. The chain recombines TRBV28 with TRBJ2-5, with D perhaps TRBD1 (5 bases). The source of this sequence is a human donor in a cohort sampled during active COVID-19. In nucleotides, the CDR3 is TGTGCCAGCACCCGACAGTCCCAAGAGACCCAGTACTTC. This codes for CASTRQSQETQYF.